This T cell receptor beta chain is from a study of blood T cell repertoires in COVID-19. About the study: Both acute and convalescent COVID-19 samples were obtained from the United States, Italy and Spain. T cells, B-cell-depleted T cells, or PBMCs provided the cDNA or gDNA that served as material.

The V and J ends lost 1 base and 4 bases respectively, with 10 bases between them. The germline V gene has CDR1 MNHEY and CDR2 SVGEGT. This CDR3 has 14 amino acids. In the source study's methods: Amplification from reference gene primers served as the basis for estimated nucleated cell counts. Measured with immunoSEQ multiplex PCR; TCRdb has only the in-frame clones, and not every one. The V and J calls and the clone size are those of that table, but D and trimming were determined from the DNA. The profile covers around 140,000 clones, with around 87% appearing a single time and 8.6% taken by the ten largest.

V gene TRBV6-2 or TRBV6-3 combines with J gene TRBJ1-1, with a possible D match to TRBD1 (6 bases). Specimen: peripheral blood. This TCR was sampled from a woman between 45 and 60 years old with active or convalescent COVID-19. The CDR3 loop reads CASSYLQGSTEAFF. The CDR3 bases are TGTGCCAGCAGTTACTTGCAGGGGAGCACTGAAGCTTTCTTT.